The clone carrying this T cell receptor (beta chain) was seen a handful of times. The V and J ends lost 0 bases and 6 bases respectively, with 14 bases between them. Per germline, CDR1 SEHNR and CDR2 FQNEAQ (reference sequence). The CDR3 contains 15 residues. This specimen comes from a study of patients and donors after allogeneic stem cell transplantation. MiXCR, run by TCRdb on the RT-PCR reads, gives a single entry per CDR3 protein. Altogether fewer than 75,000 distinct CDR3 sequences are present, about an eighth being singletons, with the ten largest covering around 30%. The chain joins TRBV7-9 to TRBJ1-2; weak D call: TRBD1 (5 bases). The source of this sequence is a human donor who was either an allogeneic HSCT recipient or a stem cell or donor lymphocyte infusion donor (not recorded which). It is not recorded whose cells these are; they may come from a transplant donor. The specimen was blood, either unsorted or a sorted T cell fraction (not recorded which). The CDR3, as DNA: TGTGCCAGCAGCTTAGCGGGGCAGAGAAACGATGGCTACACCTTC. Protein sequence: CASSLAGQRNDGYTF.